These T cell receptor beta chains were read from a single sample in a study of blood T cell repertoires in COVID-19. Assay: immunoSEQ multiplex PCR; the TCRdb copy retains only in-frame clones and omits some. The sample holds some 290,000 clones, roughly 86% seen once. The specimen was peripheral blood. These receptors were taken from a woman in her thirties with COVID-19, enrolled during active disease. The CDR3 runs from the conserved cysteine through the conserved F or W. A D gene is named only where the DNA matches it firmly. A row's size may be missing; if present it is once, few, many or a size class.

J,size,D,V,CDR3,DNA
TRBJ1-5,.,.,TRBV2,CASMKDRSNQPQHF,TGTGCCAGCATGAAGGACAGAAGCAATCAGCCCCAGCATTTT
TRBJ1-5,.,.,TRBV24-1,CATSGRDFNQPQHF,TGTGCCACCAGTGGCCGGGACTTCAATCAGCCCCAGCATTTT
TRBJ1-2,many,.,TRBV12-3/TRBV12-4,CASSFAGSYGYTF,TGTGCCAGCAGTTTCGCAGGTTCCTATGGCTACACCTTC
TRBJ1-4,.,TRBD1,TRBV28,CASSFQDRGLEKLFF,TGTGCCAGCAGTTTCCAGGACAGGGGGCTCGAAAAACTGTTTTTT
TRBJ2-1,.,.,TRBV27,CASSFGAAGEQFF,TGTGCCAGCAGTTTCGGAGCGGCCGGCGAGCAGTTCTTC
TRBJ2-1,.,TRBD2,TRBV5-1,CASSRFGAGSSYNEQFF,TGCGCCAGCAGCCGCTTCGGAGCGGGAAGCTCCTACAATGAGCAGTTCTTC
TRBJ2-1,once,.,TRBV6-5,CASIQDSYNEQFF,TGTGCCAGCATACAGGACTCCTACAATGAGCAGTTCTTC
TRBJ1-5,once,.,TRBV25-1,CASTAGGSNQPQHF,TGTGCCAGCACGGCGGGCGGTAGCAATCAGCCCCAGCATTTT
TRBJ2-7,.,.,TRBV15,CATSRGGAEIYEQYF,TGTGCCACCAGCAGAGGGGGAGCCGAGATCTACGAGCAGTACTTC
TRBJ2-6,.,TRBD1,TRBV13,CASSRQGYGANVLTF,TGTGCCAGCAGCCGACAGGGTTATGGGGCCAACGTCCTGACTTTC
TRBJ1-6,.,.,TRBV6-4,CASRREGVAGSPLHF,TGTGCCAGCAGGAGAGAGGGGGTCGCGGGTTCACCCCTCCACTTT
TRBJ2-5,.,TRBD2,TRBV10-1,CASSDGTSGTRETQYF,TGCGCCAGCAGTGATGGGACTAGCGGGACCCGGGAGACCCAGTACTTC
TRBJ2-7,.,.,TRBV9,CASSNLEVGDPGEQYF,TGTGCCAGCAGCAACTTGGAGGTGGGAGACCCGGGTGAGCAGTACTTC
TRBJ1-3,.,.,TRBV10-3,CATQANFVVSGNTIYF,TGTGCCACGCAGGCCAATTTTGTGGTCTCTGGAAACACCATATATTTT
TRBJ2-5,once,TRBD1,TRBV5-4,CASSLADTTGQETQYF,TGTGCCAGCAGCTTGGCCGATACGACAGGGCAAGAGACCCAGTACTTC